This is a list of T cell receptor beta chains from one sample in a study of blood T cell repertoires in COVID-19. TCRdb keeps only in-frame clones here, not all; method: immunoSEQ multiplex PCR. The repertoire holds tens of thousands of clones, roughly 87% seen once, with 6.5% to 9% in the top ten. Material: peripheral blood. These TCRs come from a man in his sixties with active COVID-19. CDR3s leave out the opening cysteine and the closing phenylalanine or tryptophan. Each record gives: J gene, D gene, V gene, clone size, CDR3 protein. The D gene is left open where the match is weak. Size values are once, few and many counts, or a class for expanded clones, and some rows have none.

>TRBJ2-7|NA|TRBV28|NA
ASSLQTLLRDLRAYEQY
>TRBJ2-1|NA|TRBV6-4|once
ASSPYLYGQTYNEQF
>TRBJ2-7|NA|TRBV6-5|NA
ASRPTSSQSYEQY
>TRBJ2-4|TRBD2|TRBV11-2|NA
ASRRLATGAKNIQY
>TRBJ1-6|NA|TRBV14|NA
ASSQDLGRHLH
>TRBJ1-1|TRBD1|TRBV19|NA
ASRPGQGRAF
>TRBJ2-1|TRBD2|TRBV28|NA
ASSPHPAGGYNEQF
>TRBJ1-1|NA|TRBV7-8|NA
ASSLGRGGDQRRTEAF
>TRBJ1-3|TRBD1|TRBV9|NA
ASSVGVGTGWAGNTIY
>TRBJ2-4|NA|TRBV28|NA
ASSPTGRADKNIQY
>TRBJ1-1|NA|TRBV4-3|few
ASSQAGFGYTEAF